Shown below are 23 T cell receptor beta chains from a single sample sequenced in a study of technical replicates of blood from several donors (dated by TCRdb to about 2017). The method was the immunoSEQ multiplex PCR assay. TCRdb retrieved this table from immuneACCESS and kept in-frame rearrangements only. Not all clones are present; in checked studies, unresolved V genes account for under half, and no reason is known for the remainder. For this sample the table gives more than 80,000 clones, of which roughly 96% were detected only once. The ten biggest clones cover around 0.31% of the sample. Sequencing input: T cells isolated from PBMCs. The source is a human donor in good health.

This clone was detected only once. The junction differs from germline at one of its ends, possibly a read error. The chain has TRBV19 and TRBJ1-5, with 7 bases matching TRBD1. CDR1 is LNHDA and CDR2 is SQIVND in the germline V gene (reference sequence). The CDR3 spans 13 residues. This chain's CDR3 is CASSTRTGEGACF. The CDR3 nucleotides are TGTGCCAGTAGTACTCGGACAGGAGAAGGTGCATGCTTT.

J is TRBJ2-3 and V is TRBV4-1, with 10 bases lining up with TRBD2. The V and J ends lost 1 base and 3 bases, in that order; junction bases with no gene match: 4. The length of the CDR3 is 16 residues. From germline, CDR1 is MGHRA and CDR2 YSYEKL. CDR3 sequence: CASSQVSSGRTDTQYF. CDR3 coding DNA: TGCGCCAGCAGCCAAGTCTCTAGCGGGAGAACAGATACGCAGTATTTT.

In DNA, the CDR3 is TGTGCCTGGACCGGACTGGGGGGGACTGAAGCTTTCTTT. Encoded protein: CAWTGLGGTEAFF. The J gene is TRBJ1-1, the V gene TRBV30, with TRBD1 as a possible D gene (5 bases). This CDR3 contains 13 residues. V was trimmed by 4 bases and J by 5 bases, leaving 14 bases between them. Germline CDR1 GTSNPN, CDR2 SVGIG (reference sequence).

Details on this clone: One end of the junction fails to match germline, which may point to a read error. The chain recombines TRBV11-2 with TRBJ1-1, with 7 bases that match TRBD1. The CDR3 contains 14 residues. Germline V gene sequence: CDR1 SGHAT, CDR2 FQNNGV. The CDR3 protein is CASSFRMEGAEAFF. The CDR3 nucleotides are TGTGCCAGCAGCTTTAGGATGGAGGGGGCTGAGGCTTTCTTT.

This clone was observed a handful of times. The J gene is TRBJ1-5, the V gene TRBV10-2; D possibly corresponds to TRBD1 (5 bases). V dropped 8 bases and J dropped 4 bases, with 12 bases sitting between them. The CDR3 consists of 13 residues. CDR1 is WSHSY and CDR2 is SAAADI in the germline V gene. This CDR3 reads CASSEQENQPQHF. CDR3 coding DNA: TGCGCCAGCTCAGAACAGGAGAATCAGCCCCAGCATTTT.

V and J are TRBV28 and TRBJ2-7, with 8 bases fitting TRBD1. J gave up 0 bases and V 6 bases, and 7 bases lay outside the gene matches. The CDR3 is 15 amino acids. Germline V gene lookup returns CDR1 MDHEN and CDR2 SYDVKM. This CDR3 reads CASSFWDRSSYEQYF. In DNA form, the CDR3 reads TGTGCCAGCAGCTTTTGGGACAGGAGCTCCTACGAGCAGTACTTC.

The chain employs TRBV27 and TRBJ2-3, with a tentative D call TRBD1 (6 bases). The V end lost 10 bases, the J end lost 0 bases, and 11 bases lay between the germline ends. The V gene's germline CDR1 is MNHEY and CDR2 SMNVEV (reference sequence). The CDR3 spans 13 residues. The CDR3: CAILDSSTDTQYF. The CDR3, as DNA: TGTGCCATCTTGGACAGTAGCACAGATACGCAGTATTTT.

This clone was seen just once. The chain recombines TRBV4-1 with TRBJ2-7; TRBD1 aligns across 8 bases. V lost 4 bases, J lost 3 bases, and 14 bases stayed unmatched. Germline CDR1 is MGHRA and CDR2 is YSYEKL. The length of the CDR3 is 17 residues. The CDR3 sequence is CASSRDPGGQVLYEQYF. The CDR3 DNA reads TGCGCCAGCAGCCGTGATCCCGGGGGACAGGTTCTCTACGAGCAGTACTTC.

V gene TRBV4-2 combines with J gene TRBJ2-1; tentatively, D is TRBD2 (5 bases). The length of the CDR3 is 16 residues. V dropped 0 bases and J dropped 0 bases, with 9 bases sitting between them. Germline CDR1 reads LGHNA; CDR2 reads YNFKEQ. In DNA form, the CDR3 reads TGTGCCAGCAGCCAAGATCCGGCGGGCTCCTACAATGAGCAGTTCTTC. Residues: CASSQDPAGSYNEQFF.

The chain joins TRBV5-1 to TRBJ2-7, with D possibly being TRBD2 (5 bases). Germline lookup yields CDR1 SGHRS and CDR2 YFSETQ. With 4 bases removed from V and 4 bases from J, the gap between germline ends came to 6 bases. This CDR3 region has 11 residues. CDR3 bases: TGCGCCAGCAGCCCGGGATACGAGCAGTACTTC. The encoded protein is CASSPGYEQYF.

The gene calls are TRBV28 and TRBJ1-5; tentatively, D is TRBD1 (6 bases). CDR3 size: 13 residues. Germline V gene lookup returns CDR1 MDHEN and CDR2 SYDVKM. The V end was cut by 6 bases, the J end by 0 bases, with 6 bases between. CDR3 sequence reads: CASRGHSNQPQHF. The DNA for the CDR3 is TGTGCCAGCAGGGGACATAGCAATCAGCCCCAGCATTTT. The entire variable domain, with the rest obtained from reference TRBV28 and TRBJ1-5, is as follows: DVKVTQSSRYLVKRTGEKVFLECVQDMDHENMFWYRQDPGLGLRLIYFSYDVKMKEKGDIPEGYSVSREKKERFSLILESASTNQTSMYLCASRGHSNQPQHFGDGTRLSIL.

This clone was recorded once. The chain employs TRBV5-1 and TRBJ2-7; a possible D gene is TRBD1 (5 bases). Germline V gives CDR1 SGHRS, CDR2 YFSETQ. The CDR3 is 13 amino acids. Trimming stripped 2 bases from V and 6 bases from J, with 12 bases between. CDR3 residues: CASSFQSGSEQYF. CDR3 DNA: TGCGCCAGCAGCTTTCAATCAGGGTCCGAGCAGTACTTC.

CDR3 nucleotide sequence: TGTGCCAGCAGCTTCCAACCCTTACTAGCGGGAGTTCTCAATGAGCAGTTCTTC. Its protein product is CASSFQPLLAGVLNEQFF. V is TRBV7-2 and J is TRBJ2-1, with 11 bases identical to TRBD2. This CDR3 contains 18 residues. Germline V gene lookup returns CDR1 SGHTA and CDR2 FQGNSA. V was clipped by 3 bases and J by 6 bases; unmatched bases: 13.

V is TRBV4-3 and J is TRBJ1-3; D is unclear. The V end lost 0 bases, the J end lost 0 bases, and 9 bases lay between the germline ends. The CDR3 loop spans 16 amino acids. The germline V gene encodes CDR1 LGHNA and CDR2 YSLEER. The CDR3 region has the DNA TGCGCCAGCAGCCAAGATACTGCTAGCTCTGGAAACACCATATATTTT. Translated, it gives CASSQDTASSGNTIYF.

The chain carries TRBV4-2 and TRBJ2-1, with D maybe TRBD1 (6 bases). This CDR3 has 14 amino acids. Trimming left V 4 bases short and J 4 bases short, with 11 bases between. CDR1 is LGHNA and CDR2 is YNFKEQ in the germline V gene. As DNA, the CDR3 is TGTGCCAGCAGCCCAAAACAGGGTTACAATGAGCAGTTCTTC. This sequence encodes CASSPKQGYNEQFF.

The rearrangement joins TRBV5-1 to TRBJ2-1, with 10 bases identical to TRBD1. Looked up from germline, CDR1 is SGHRS and CDR2 is YFSETQ. The junction had 7 bases not matched to a gene; V was cut back by 6 bases and J by 10 bases. The CDR3 runs 13 residues. For the CDR3, the DNA is TGCGCCAGCAAGCGACAGGGGGCTGGGGAGCAGTTCTTC. Encoded protein: CASKRQGAGEQFF.

The chain carries TRBV7-3 and TRBJ2-3; 7 nucleotides match TRBD2. In germline, CDR1 is SGHTA, CDR2 FQGTGA. V lost 5 bases, J lost 3 bases, and 14 bases stayed unmatched. The CDR3 has 17 amino acids. CDR3 coding DNA: TGTGCCAGCAGCCTTAACAGTGGGAGGGAGATAACAGATACGCAGTATTTT. Residues: CASSLNSGREITDTQYF.

This chain's CDR3 is CASGLRGEAFF. The CDR3 bases are TGTGCTAGTGGTTTGCGAGGTGAAGCTTTCTTT. The rearrangement links TRBV12-5 to TRBJ1-1; D is undetermined. The CDR3 has 11 residues. V lost 2 bases and J lost 7, with 5 bases in between. The germline CDR1 and CDR2 sequences are LGHNT and FRNRAP.

The rearrangement links TRBV2 to TRBJ1-2; D gene uncertain. V lost 3 bases, J lost 7 bases, and 6 bases lay in between. The germline V gene encodes CDR1 SNHLY and CDR2 FYNNEI. The CDR3 is 11 amino acids. This CDR3 reads CASSDGGGYTF. The CDR3 nucleotides are TGTGCCAGCAGTGATGGCGGTGGCTACACCTTC.

Only one count was recorded for this clone. CDR3 nucleotide sequence: TGTGCCAGCAGCTCAACAGGGTCAGACACCGGGGAGCTGTTTTTT. It translates to CASSSTGSDTGELFF. This chain uses TRBV9 with TRBJ2-2; TRBD1 is a possible D gene (6 bases). CDR3 length: 15 residues. Germline V gene sequence: CDR1 SGDLS, CDR2 YYNGEE. Trimming stripped 4 bases from V and 3 bases from J, with 13 bases between.

The chain recombines TRBV13 with TRBJ1-1, with D possibly being TRBD1 (6 bases). The CDR3 contains 15 residues. Trimming pared 8 bases from V and 4 bases from J, leaving 20 bases between. Germline loops: CDR1 PRHDT, CDR2 FYEKMQ (reference sequence). CDR3 in DNA: TGTGCCAGCTCCTGGACAGCCGCCCACATCACTGAAGCTTTCTTT. Protein product: CASSWTAAHITEAFF.

The chain carries TRBV27 and TRBJ1-5; D is perhaps TRBD1 (5 bases). Germline-derived CDR1 and CDR2 are MNHEY and SMNVEV (reference sequence). This CDR3 spans 16 amino acids. V lost 3 bases, J lost 0 bases, and 12 bases lay in between. CDR3 loop: CASSLIGGYSNQPQHF. The CDR3 DNA sequence: TGTGCCAGCAGTTTGATCGGGGGATATAGCAATCAGCCCCAGCATTTT.

The rearrangement uses TRBV7-9 and TRBJ2-7; tentatively, D is TRBD2 (6 bases). The CDR3 consists of 13 residues. V dropped 3 bases and J dropped 3 bases, with 9 bases sitting between them. The germline V gene has CDR1 SEHNR and CDR2 FQNEAQ (reference sequence). This CDR3 reads CASSFGGVYEQYF. CDR3 DNA sequence: TGTGCCAGCAGCTTTGGAGGGGTCTACGAGCAGTACTTC.